This TCR beta chain was sequenced during a study of blood T cell repertoires in COVID-19. Study-level background: Donors in the United States, Italy and Spain gave samples during acute or convalescent COVID-19. T cells, B-cell-depleted T cells, or PBMCs supplied cDNA or gDNA.

This clone has a single count. V was shortened by 4 bases and J by 4 bases, with 10 bases between the two germline ends. Germline V gene data show CDR1 as SGHAT and CDR2 as FQNNGV. The CDR3 is made up of 14 amino acids. Per the original data handling: Reference gene primer amplification yielded estimated nucleated cell counts. Some clones are missing from TCRdb's copy, which holds only in-frame ones; the method was immunoSEQ multiplex PCR. The DNA was the basis for D and trimming; V, J and clone size are from that table. The sample has 250,000 to 300,000 clones; about 85% are singletons. The sequencing input was peripheral blood. The rearrangement links TRBV11-2 to TRBJ2-2; TRBD2 might be the D (5 bases). This receptor was taken from a young man with active or convalescent COVID-19. The CDR3 sequence: CASSSIRGTGELFF. The CDR3 DNA follows: TGTGCCAGCAGCTCTATACGGGGCACCGGGGAGCTGTTTTTT.